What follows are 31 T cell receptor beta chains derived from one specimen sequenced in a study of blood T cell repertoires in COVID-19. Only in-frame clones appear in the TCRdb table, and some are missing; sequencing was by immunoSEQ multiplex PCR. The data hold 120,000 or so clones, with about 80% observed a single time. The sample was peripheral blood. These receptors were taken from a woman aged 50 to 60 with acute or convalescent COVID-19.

The CDR3 here is CATGQVANAGELFF. CDR3 nucleotide sequence: TGTGCCACAGGACAGGTGGCAAACGCCGGGGAGCTGTTTTTT. This chain connects TRBV10-3 to TRBJ2-2; TRBD1 agrees at 7 bases. V was pared by 10 bases and J by 6 bases, with 11 bases of the junction left unmatched. The germline CDR1 and CDR2 sequences are ENHRY and SYGVKD. CDR3 length: 14 residues.

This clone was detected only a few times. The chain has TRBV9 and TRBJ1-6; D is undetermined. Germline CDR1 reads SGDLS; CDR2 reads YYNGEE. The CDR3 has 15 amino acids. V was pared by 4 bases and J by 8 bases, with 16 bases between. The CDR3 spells CASSPTIVQDSPLHF. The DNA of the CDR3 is TGTGCCAGCAGCCCCACGATAGTTCAAGATTCACCCCTCCACTTT. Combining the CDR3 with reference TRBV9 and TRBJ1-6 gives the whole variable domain DSGVTQTPKHLITATGQRVTLRCSPRSGDLSVYWYQQSLDQGLQFLIQYYNGEERAKGNILERFSAQQFPDLHSELNLSSLELGDSALYFCASSPTIVQDSPLHFGNGTRLTVT.

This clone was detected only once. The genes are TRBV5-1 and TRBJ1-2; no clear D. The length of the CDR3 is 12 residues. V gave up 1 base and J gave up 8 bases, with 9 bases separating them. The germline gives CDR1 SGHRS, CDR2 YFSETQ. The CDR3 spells CASSLFGSGYTF. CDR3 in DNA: TGCGCCAGCAGCTTGTTTGGTAGCGGCTACACCTTC.

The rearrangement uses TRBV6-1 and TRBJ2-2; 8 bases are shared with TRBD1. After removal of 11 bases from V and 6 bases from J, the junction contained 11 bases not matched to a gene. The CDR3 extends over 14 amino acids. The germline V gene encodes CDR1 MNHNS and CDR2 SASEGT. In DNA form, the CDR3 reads TGTGCCGGCCAAGACAGGGGAAGGGCCGGGGAGCTGTTTTTT. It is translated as CAGQDRGRAGELFF.

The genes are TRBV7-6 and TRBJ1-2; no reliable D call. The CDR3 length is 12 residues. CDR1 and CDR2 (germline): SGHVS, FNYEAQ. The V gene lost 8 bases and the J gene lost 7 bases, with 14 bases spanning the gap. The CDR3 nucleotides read TGTGCCAGCGCCGGGTCTTCTGGTGGCTACACCTTC. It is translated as CASAGSSGGYTF.

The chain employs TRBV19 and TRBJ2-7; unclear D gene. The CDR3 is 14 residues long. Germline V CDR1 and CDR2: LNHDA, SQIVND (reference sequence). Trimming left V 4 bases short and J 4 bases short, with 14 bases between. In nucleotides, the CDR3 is TGTGCCAGTAGTAAGCGAGGCAAGGAATACGAGCAGTACTTC. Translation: CASSKRGKEYEQYF.

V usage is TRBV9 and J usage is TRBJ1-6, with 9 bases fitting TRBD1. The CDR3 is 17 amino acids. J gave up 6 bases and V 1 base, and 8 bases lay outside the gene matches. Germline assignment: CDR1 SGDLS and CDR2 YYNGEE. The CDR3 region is CASSVFEQGAFNSPLHF. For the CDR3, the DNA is TGTGCCAGCAGCGTATTTGAACAGGGGGCTTTTAATTCACCCCTCCACTTT. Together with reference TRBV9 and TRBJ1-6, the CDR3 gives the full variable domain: DSGVTQTPKHLITATGQRVTLRCSPRSGDLSVYWYQQSLDQGLQFLIQYYNGEERAKGNILERFSAQQFPDLHSELNLSSLELGDSALYFCASSVFEQGAFNSPLHFGNGTRLTVT.

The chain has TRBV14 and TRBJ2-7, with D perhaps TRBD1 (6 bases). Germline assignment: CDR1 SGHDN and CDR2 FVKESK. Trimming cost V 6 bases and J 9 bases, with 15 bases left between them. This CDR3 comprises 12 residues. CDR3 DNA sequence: TGTGCCAGCAGTCCTAAGGGGGTGCGGCAGTACTTC. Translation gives CASSPKGVRQYF. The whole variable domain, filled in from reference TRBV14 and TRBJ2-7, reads EAGVTQFPSHSVIEKGQTVTLRCDPISGHDNLYWYRRVMGKEIKFLLHFVKESKQDESGMPNNRFLAERTGGTYSTLKVQPAELEDSGVYFCASSPKGVRQYFGPGTRLTVT.

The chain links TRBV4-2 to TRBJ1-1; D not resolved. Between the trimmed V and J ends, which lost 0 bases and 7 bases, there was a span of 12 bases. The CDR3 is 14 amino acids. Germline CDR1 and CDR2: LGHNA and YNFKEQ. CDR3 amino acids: CASSQDRPEGEAFF. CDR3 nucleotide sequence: TGTGCCAGCAGCCAAGATCGGCCGGAGGGTGAAGCTTTCTTT.

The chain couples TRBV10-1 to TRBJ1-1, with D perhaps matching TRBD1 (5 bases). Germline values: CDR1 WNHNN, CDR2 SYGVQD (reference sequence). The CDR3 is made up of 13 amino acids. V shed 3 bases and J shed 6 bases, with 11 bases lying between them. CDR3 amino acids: CASSDRGWAEAFF. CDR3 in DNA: TGCGCCAGCAGTGATAGGGGCTGGGCTGAAGCTTTCTTT.

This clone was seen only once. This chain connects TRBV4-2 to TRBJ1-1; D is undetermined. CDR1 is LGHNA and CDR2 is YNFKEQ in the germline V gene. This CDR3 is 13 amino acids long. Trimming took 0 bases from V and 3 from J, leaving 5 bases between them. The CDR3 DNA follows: TGTGCCAGCAGCCAAGATCCGGACACTGAAGCTTTCTTT. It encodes CASSQDPDTEAFF.

The CDR3 coding sequence is TGCAGCGTTGCAAGGGGTGGACAGGGGGCTTTGTACTATGGCTACACCTTC. This gives the protein CSVARGGQGALYYGYTF. V usage is TRBV29-1 and J usage is TRBJ1-2, with 11 nucleotides matching TRBD1. Germline values: CDR1 SQVTM, CDR2 ANQGSEA. V shed 4 bases, J shed 3 bases, and the junction held 13 bases outside the gene matches. The CDR3 is 17 amino acids.

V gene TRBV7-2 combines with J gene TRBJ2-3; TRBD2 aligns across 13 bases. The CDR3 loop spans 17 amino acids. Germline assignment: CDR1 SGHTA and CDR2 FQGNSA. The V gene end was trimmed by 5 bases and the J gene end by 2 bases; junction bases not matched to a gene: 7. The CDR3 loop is CASSQWTSGGLTDTQYF. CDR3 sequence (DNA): TGTGCCAGCAGCCAGTGGACTAGCGGGGGACTCACAGATACGCAGTATTTT.

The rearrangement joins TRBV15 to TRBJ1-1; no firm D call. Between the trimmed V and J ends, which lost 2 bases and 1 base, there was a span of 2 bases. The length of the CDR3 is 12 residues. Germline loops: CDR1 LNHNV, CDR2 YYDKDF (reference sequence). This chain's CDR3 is CATSRRNTEAFF. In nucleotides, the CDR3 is TGTGCCACCAGCAGACGGAACACTGAAGCTTTCTTT.

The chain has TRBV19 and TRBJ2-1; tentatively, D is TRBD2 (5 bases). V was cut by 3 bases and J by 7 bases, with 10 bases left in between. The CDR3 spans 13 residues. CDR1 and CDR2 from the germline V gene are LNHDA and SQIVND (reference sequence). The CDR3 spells CASSIRGSNEQFF. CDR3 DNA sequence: TGTGCCAGTAGTATTAGAGGGTCGAATGAGCAGTTCTTC.

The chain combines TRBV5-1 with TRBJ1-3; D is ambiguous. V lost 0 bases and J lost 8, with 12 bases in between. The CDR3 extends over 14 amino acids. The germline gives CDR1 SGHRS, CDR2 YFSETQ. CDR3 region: CASSLEQVEDTIYF. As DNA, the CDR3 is TGCGCCAGCAGCTTGGAGCAGGTTGAAGACACCATATATTTT.

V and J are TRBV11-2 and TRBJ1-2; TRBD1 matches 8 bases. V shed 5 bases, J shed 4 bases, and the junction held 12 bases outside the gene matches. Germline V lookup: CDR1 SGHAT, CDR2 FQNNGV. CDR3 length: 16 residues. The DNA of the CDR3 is TGTGCCAGCAGCCCCCGGGACAGGACGGCAGGCTATGGCTACACCTTC. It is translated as CASSPRDRTAGYGYTF.

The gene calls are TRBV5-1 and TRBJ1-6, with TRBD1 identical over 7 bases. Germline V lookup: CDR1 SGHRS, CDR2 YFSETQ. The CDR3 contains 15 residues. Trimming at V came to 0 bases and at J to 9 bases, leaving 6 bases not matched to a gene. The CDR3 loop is CASSLAVGGISPLHF. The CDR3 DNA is TGCGCCAGCAGCTTGGCCGTAGGGGGCATTTCACCCCTCCACTTT.

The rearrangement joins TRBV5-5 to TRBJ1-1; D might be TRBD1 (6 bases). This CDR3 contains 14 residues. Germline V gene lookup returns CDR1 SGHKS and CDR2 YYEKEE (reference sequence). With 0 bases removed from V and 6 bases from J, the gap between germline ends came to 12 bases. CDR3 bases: TGTGCCAGCAGCTTGGTTGTAACAGGGCCTGAAGCTTTCTTT. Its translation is CASSLVVTGPEAFF.

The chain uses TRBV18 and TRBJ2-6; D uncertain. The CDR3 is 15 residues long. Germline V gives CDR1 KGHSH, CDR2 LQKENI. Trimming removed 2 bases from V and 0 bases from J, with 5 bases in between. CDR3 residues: CASSPTSSGANVLTF. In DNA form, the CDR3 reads TGTGCCAGCTCACCAACAAGCTCTGGGGCCAACGTCCTGACTTTC. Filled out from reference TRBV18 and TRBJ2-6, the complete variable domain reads NAGVMQNPRHLVRRRGQEARLRCSPMKGHSHVYWYRQLPEEGLKFMVYLQKENIIDESGMPKERFSAEFPKEGPSILRIQQVVRGDSAAYFCASSPTSSGANVLTFGAGSRLTVL.

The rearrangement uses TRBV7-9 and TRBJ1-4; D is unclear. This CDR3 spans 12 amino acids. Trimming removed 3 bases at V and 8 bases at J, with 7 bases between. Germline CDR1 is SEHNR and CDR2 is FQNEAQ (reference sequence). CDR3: CASSFGQEKLFF. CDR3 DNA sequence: TGTGCCAGCAGCTTTGGTCAGGAAAAACTGTTTTTT.

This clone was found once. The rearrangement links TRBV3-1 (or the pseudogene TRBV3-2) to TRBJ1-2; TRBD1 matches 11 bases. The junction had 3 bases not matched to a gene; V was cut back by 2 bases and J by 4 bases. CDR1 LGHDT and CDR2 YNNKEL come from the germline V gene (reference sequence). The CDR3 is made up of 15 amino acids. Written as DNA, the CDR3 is TGTGCCAGCAGCCAAAGGACAGGGGGCGGCTATGGCTACACCTTC. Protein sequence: CASSQRTGGGYGYTF.

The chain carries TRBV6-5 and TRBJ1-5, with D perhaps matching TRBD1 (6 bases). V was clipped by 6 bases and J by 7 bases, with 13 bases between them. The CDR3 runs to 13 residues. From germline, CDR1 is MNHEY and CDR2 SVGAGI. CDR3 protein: CASRPGVRQPQHF. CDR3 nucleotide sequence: TGTGCCAGCAGACCAGGGGTTAGGCAGCCCCAGCATTTT.

In DNA, the CDR3 is TGCAGCATGACTGGGGCAGGAGAAAAACTGTTTTTT. This encodes CSMTGAGEKLFF. V is TRBV29-1 and J is TRBJ1-4; D may be TRBD1 (5 bases). Trimming removed 8 bases at V and 8 bases at J, with 15 bases between. Germline V gene lookup returns CDR1 SQVTM and CDR2 ANQGSEA. The CDR3 runs 12 residues.

Here the CDR3 DNA reads TGTGCCAGCAGTGCGATAGCGGGGGCCGCCAATGAGCAGTTCTTC. Its protein is CASSAIAGAANEQFF. The gene calls are TRBV2 and TRBJ2-1; 9 bases are a match to TRBD2. The length of the CDR3 is 15 residues. Germline lookup yields CDR1 SNHLY and CDR2 FYNNEI. Germline trimming cut 4 bases from V and 6 bases from J; bases unmatched to any gene: 7.

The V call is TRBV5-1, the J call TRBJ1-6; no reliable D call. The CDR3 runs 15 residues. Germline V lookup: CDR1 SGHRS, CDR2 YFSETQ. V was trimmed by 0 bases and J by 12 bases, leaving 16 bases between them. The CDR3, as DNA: TGCGCCAGCAGCTTGGCCGGGATAGTCTCTGAACCCCTCCACTTT. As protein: CASSLAGIVSEPLHF. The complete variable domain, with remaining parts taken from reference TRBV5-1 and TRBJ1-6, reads KAGVTQTPRYLIKTRGQQVTLSCSPISGHRSVSWYQQTPGQGLQFLFEYFSETQRNKGNFPGRFSGRQFSNSRSEMNVSTLELGDSALYLCASSLAGIVSEPLHFGNGTRLTVT.

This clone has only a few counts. CDR3 region: CASDPNSPKAFF. The CDR3 coding sequence is TGTGCCAGCGACCCTAACAGCCCCAAAGCTTTCTTT. The chain joins TRBV11-3 to TRBJ1-1; unclear D gene. CDR1 is SGHNT and CDR2 is YENEEA in the germline V gene. This CDR3 has 12 amino acids. V shed 8 bases and J shed 9 bases, with 16 bases lying between them.

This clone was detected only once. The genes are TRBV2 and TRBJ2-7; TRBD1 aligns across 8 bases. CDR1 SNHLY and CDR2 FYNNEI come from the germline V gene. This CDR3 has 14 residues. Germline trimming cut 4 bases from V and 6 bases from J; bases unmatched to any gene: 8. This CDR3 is CASSVGQGIGEQYF. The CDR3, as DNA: TGTGCCAGCAGTGTAGGACAGGGAATAGGCGAGCAGTACTTC.

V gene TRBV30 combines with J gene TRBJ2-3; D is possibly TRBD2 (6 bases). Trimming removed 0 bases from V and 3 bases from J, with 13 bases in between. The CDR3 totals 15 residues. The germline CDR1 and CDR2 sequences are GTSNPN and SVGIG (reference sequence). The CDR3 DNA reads TGTGCCTGGAGTGTTGGGGGGAGAAGGACAGATACGCAGTATTTT. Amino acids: CAWSVGGRRTDTQYF.

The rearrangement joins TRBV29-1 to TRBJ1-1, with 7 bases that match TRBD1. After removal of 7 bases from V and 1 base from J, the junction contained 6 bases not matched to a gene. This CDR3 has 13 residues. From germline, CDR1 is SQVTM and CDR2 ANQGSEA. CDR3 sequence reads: CSATGVGNTEAFF. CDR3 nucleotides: TGCAGCGCAACAGGGGTGGGGAACACTGAAGCTTTCTTT.

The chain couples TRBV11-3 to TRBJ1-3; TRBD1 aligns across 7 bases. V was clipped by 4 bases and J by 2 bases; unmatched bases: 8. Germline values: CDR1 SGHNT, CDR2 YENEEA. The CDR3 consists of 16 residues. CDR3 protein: CASSSHSGTAGNTIYF. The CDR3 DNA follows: TGTGCCAGCAGCTCGCACTCCGGGACAGCTGGAAACACCATATATTTT.